Each of the 9 T cell receptor beta chains below was sequenced from the same sample in a study of T cells in Graves' hyperthyroidism and ophthalmopathy. The CDR3 regions of TCR beta were amplified from RNA transcripts. TCR CDR3 underwent first-round RT-PCR with the HTBI primer set. MiXCR, run by TCRdb on the multiplex PCR reads, gives a single entry per CDR3 protein. In the table there are approximately 330,000 distinct CDR3 sequences, around a sixth of which are singletons. Sequences were obtained from blood. The receptor source for this set is a woman aged 45-59 years with Graves' hyperthyroidism.

The chain carries TRBV29-1 and TRBJ1-5; 9 bases agree with TRBD1. CDR3 length: 17 amino acids. Germline assignment: CDR1 SQVTM and CDR2 ANQGSEA. V lost 1 base, J lost 6 bases, and 13 bases stayed unmatched. CDR3 DNA: TGCAGCGTTGAAGGGGGTGGGACAGGGATTTTTTGTCAGCCCCAGCATTTT. Translation gives CSVEGGGTGIFCQPQHF.

This clonotype was detected only a few times. The chain carries TRBV7-9 and TRBJ2-1, with TRBD1 as a possible D gene (6 bases). Trimming took 8 bases from V and 5 from J, leaving 16 bases between them. Germline lookup yields CDR1 SEHNR and CDR2 FQNEAQ (reference sequence). The CDR3 extends over 14 amino acids. Written as DNA, the CDR3 is TGTGCCAGCTTAGTTACAGGGTCACACAATGAGCAGTTCTTC. Its protein product is CASLVTGSHNEQFF.

In this sample, this clonotype turned up a few times. The chain combines TRBV5-1 with TRBJ2-6; maybe TRBD1 (6 bases). V lost 3 bases to trimming and J lost 4 bases, with 8 bases between them. The V gene's germline CDR1 is SGHRS and CDR2 YFSETQ. This CDR3 comprises 14 residues. In nucleotides, the CDR3 is TGCGCCAGCAGCTCCGGACAGGGGGCCAACGTCCTGACTTTC. Translated: CASSSGQGANVLTF.

There are many counts of this clonotype. The chain couples TRBV6-1 to TRBJ2-4, with a possible D match to TRBD2 (5 bases). V lost 2 bases, J lost 0 bases, and 8 bases lay in between. Germline CDR1 reads MNHNS; CDR2 reads SASEGT. CDR3 length equals 15 residues. The CDR3 region has the DNA TGTGCCAGCAGTGAACCGGGATTAGCCAAAAACATTCAGTACTTC. It yields the protein CASSEPGLAKNIQYF.

There are a few counts of this clonotype. The gene calls are TRBV6-1 and TRBJ1-1, with 8 bases lining up with TRBD1. The CDR3 covers 12 residues. Germline V gene lookup returns CDR1 MNHNS and CDR2 SASEGT. V lost 10 bases, J lost 4 bases, and 5 bases stayed unmatched. The CDR3 DNA reads as TGTGCCACAGGGGGCGCAGGCACTGAAGCTTTCTTT. It is translated as CATGGAGTEAFF.

This clonotype was counted ten times or more. In DNA, the CDR3 is TGTGCCAGCAGTTACGGGGACAGGGGGCGAGATACGCAGTATTTT. This translates into CASSYGDRGRDTQYF. The chain is built from TRBV6-2 or TRBV6-3 and TRBJ2-3, with 12 bases lining up with TRBD1. The CDR3 has 15 residues. Germline assignment: CDR1 MNHEY and CDR2 SVGEGT. The V and J ends lost 2 bases and 5 bases, in that order; junction bases with no gene match: 2.

The V gene is TRBV9, the J gene TRBJ2-5; tentatively, D is TRBD1 (6 bases). This CDR3 spans 15 amino acids. Germline V gene sequence: CDR1 SGDLS, CDR2 YYNGEE. V lost 0 bases and J lost 3, with 12 bases in between. The chain's CDR3 is CASSVEGQIEETQYF. The CDR3 DNA sequence: TGTGCCAGCAGCGTAGAAGGACAGATTGAAGAGACCCAGTACTTC. The whole variable domain, filled in from reference TRBV9 and TRBJ2-5, reads DSGVTQTPKHLITATGQRVTLRCSPRSGDLSVYWYQQSLDQGLQFLIQYYNGEERAKGNILERFSAQQFPDLHSELNLSSLELGDSALYFCASSVEGQIEETQYFGPGTRLLVL.

Only one count was recorded for this clonotype. The V gene is TRBV5-1, the J gene TRBJ2-7; D not certain. The CDR3 totals 13 residues. V lost 3 bases to trimming and J lost 2 bases, with 9 bases between them. Germline lookup yields CDR1 SGHRS and CDR2 YFSETQ. This CDR3 reads CASSSSNTYEQYF. CDR3 DNA sequence: TGCGCCAGCAGCTCTTCAAATACCTACGAGCAGTACTTC.

This clonotype came up many times. This chain uses TRBV28 with TRBJ2-1, with D possibly matching TRBD2 (6 bases). The CDR3 sequence is 18 residues long. Trimming removed 5 bases from V and 0 bases from J, with 20 bases in between. CDR1 is MDHEN, CDR2 SYDVKM, per germline. This CDR3 is CASSLGTLSSSSYNEQFF. The DNA for the CDR3 is TGTGCCAGCAGTCTAGGGACTCTCTCATCTTCCTCCTACAATGAGCAGTTCTTC.